The 27 T cell receptor beta chains in this list originate from one sample, sequenced in a study of spatial heterogeneity in lung cancer. Documented time point: sample taken at primary tumor resection. Via MiXCR, TCRdb re-called the 5' RACE reads, giving one row per CDR3 protein. The repertoire includes just under 95,000 distinct CDR3 sequences, roughly 12% of them detected once, and roughly two fifths sits in the top ten. The starting material was PBMCs, obtained at surgery. All receptors derive from a male donor with early-stage non-small cell lung cancer.

This clonotype is judged large. The chain has TRBV5-4 and TRBJ2-3; the match to TRBD1 covers 7 bases. The CDR3 loop spans 15 amino acids. With V trimmed by 1 base and J by 2 bases, 4 bases remained unmatched. CDR1 is SGHNT and CDR2 is YYREEE in the germline V gene (reference sequence). CDR3 nucleotide sequence: TGTGCCAGCAGCTTGACAGGGGTTCTCACAGATACGCAGTATTTT. Its protein product is CASSLTGVLTDTQYF.

The table lists this clonotype with a few counts. The V call is TRBV2, the J call TRBJ2-6; D may be TRBD1 (6 bases). CDR1 is SNHLY, CDR2 FYNNEI, per germline. Trimming stripped 2 bases from V and 3 bases from J, with 8 bases between. The CDR3 is 15 residues long. CDR3 in DNA: TGTGCCAGCAGTGAAACAGGGATTGGGGCCAACGTCCTGACTTTC. Translated, it gives CASSETGIGANVLTF.

In its sample, this clonotype was seen many times. This chain links TRBV28 with TRBJ2-1, with D possibly TRBD2 on 5 matching bases. Germline CDR1 and CDR2: MDHEN and SYDVKM. The germline V and J ends were trimmed by 7 bases and 8 bases, with 12 bases remaining between them. CDR3 length equals 12 residues. CDR3 sequence: CASNTIGDEQFF. DNA for the CDR3: TGTGCCAGCAACACGATCGGGGATGAGCAGTTCTTC.

This clonotype was found a few times. V and J are TRBV5-1 and TRBJ2-3; 9 positions agree with TRBD2. CDR3 size: 16 residues. Germline V lookup: CDR1 SGHRS, CDR2 YFSETQ. With 0 bases clipped from V and 1 base from J, the junction kept 3 bases outside the gene matches. The CDR3 is CASSLVASGGTDTQYF. The CDR3 DNA sequence: TGCGCCAGCAGCTTGGTGGCTAGCGGGGGCACAGATACGCAGTATTTT. Using reference TRBV5-1 and TRBJ2-3 for the parts outside the CDR3, the full variable domain is KAGVTQTPRYLIKTRGQQVTLSCSPISGHRSVSWYQQTPGQGLQFLFEYFSETQRNKGNFPGRFSGRQFSNSRSEMNVSTLELGDSALYLCASSLVASGGTDTQYFGPGTRLTVL.

This chain joins TRBV6-1 and TRBJ2-3; D is unresolved. V shed 7 bases and J shed 1 base, with 3 bases lying between them. Germline CDR1 and CDR2: MNHNS and SASEGT. CDR3 length: 11 amino acids. CDR3 DNA: TGTGCCAGCACCCGCACAGATACGCAGTATTTT. Translating gives CASTRTDTQYF.

This chain connects TRBV18 to TRBJ2-3, with 7 bases lining up with TRBD1. J lost 4 bases, V lost 2 bases, and 9 bases had no gene match. The CDR3 is 16 amino acids. CDR1 KGHSH and CDR2 LQKENI come from the germline V gene. The CDR3 nucleotides are TGTGCCAGCTCACCAGCGACAGGGAATGGTCCAGATACGCAGTATTTT. Translating gives CASSPATGNGPDTQYF.

The sample holds a few counts of this clonotype. The V call is TRBV29-1, the J call TRBJ1-1; 7 bases match TRBD1. The CDR3 sequence is 12 residues long. The trim removed 7 bases at V and 5 bases at J, leaving 7 bases unmatched. Germline V gene sequence: CDR1 SQVTM, CDR2 ANQGSEA. The CDR3 nucleotides are TGCAGCGGGCAGGGGGTGCGGACTGAAGCTTTCTTT. Protein sequence: CSGQGVRTEAFF.

V is TRBV10-3 and J is TRBJ2-5; TRBD1 matches at 7 bases. CDR1 is ENHRY and CDR2 is SYGVKD in the germline V gene. V dropped 6 bases and J dropped 3; count of bases not matched to a gene: 4. This CDR3 region has 13 residues. This CDR3 is CAIRRQGEETQYF. CDR3 nucleotide sequence: TGTGCCATCAGGCGGCAGGGGGAAGAGACCCAGTACTTC.

The chain has TRBV29-1 and TRBJ1-2, with 7 bases matching TRBD1. This CDR3 is 12 amino acids long. Per germline, CDR1 SQVTM and CDR2 ANQGSEA. V was pared by 6 bases and J by 4 bases, with 5 bases of the junction left unmatched. For the CDR3, the DNA is TGCAGCGTGCGACAGGGAGCCTATGGCTACACCTTC. Translated, it gives CSVRQGAYGYTF. Combining the CDR3 with reference TRBV29-1 and TRBJ1-2 gives the whole variable domain SAVISQKPSRDICQRGTSLTIQCQVDSQVTMMFWYRQQPGQSLTLIATANQGSEATYESGFVIDKFPISRPNLTFSTLTVSNMSPEDSSIYLCSVRQGAYGYTFGSGTRLTVV.

The chain carries TRBV29-1 and TRBJ2-7; D is perhaps TRBD2 (6 bases). V was cut by 0 bases and J by 4 bases, with 10 bases left in between. CDR1 SQVTM and CDR2 ANQGSEA come from the germline V gene. This CDR3 region has 13 residues. CDR3 in amino acids: CSVEDRGVYEQYF. The CDR3 DNA sequence: TGCAGCGTTGAAGATCGCGGGGTGTACGAGCAGTACTTC.

This sequence joins TRBV28 and TRBJ1-5, with D maybe TRBD1 (6 bases). Germline values: CDR1 MDHEN, CDR2 SYDVKM. The CDR3 loop spans 14 amino acids. V lost 3 bases and J 4 bases, leaving 10 bases between the germline ends. Written as DNA, the CDR3 is TGTGCCAGCAGTTTGTTGCAGGGGAATCAGCCCCAGCATTTT. Translation gives CASSLLQGNQPQHF. The full variable domain, with the rest looked up from reference TRBV28 and TRBJ1-5, is DVKVTQSSRYLVKRTGEKVFLECVQDMDHENMFWYRQDPGLGLRLIYFSYDVKMKEKGDIPEGYSVSREKKERFSLILESASTNQTSMYLCASSLLQGNQPQHFGDGTRLSIL.

This clonotype was found a few times. The chain carries TRBV29-1 and TRBJ1-1; a possible D gene is TRBD1 (6 bases). The CDR3 contains 13 residues. The germline CDR1 and CDR2 sequences are SQVTM and ANQGSEA. Deletions cut 4 bases from V and 1 base from J, with 10 bases between. CDR3 bases: TGCAGCGTTGCAGTGGGACAGAACACTGAAGCTTTCTTT. Translated: CSVAVGQNTEAFF.

J is TRBJ2-7 and V is TRBV20-1; D may be TRBD1 (7 bases). V was pared by 3 bases and J by 3 bases, with 12 bases between. The CDR3 covers 13 residues. Per the germline V gene, CDR1 is DFQATT and CDR2 is SNEGSKA (reference sequence). CDR3: CSARTRGVYEQYF. The CDR3 bases are TGCAGTGCTAGGACCAGGGGGGTCTACGAGCAGTACTTC.

The chain employs TRBV5-4 and TRBJ2-7; D is unclear. Germline V gene lookup returns CDR1 SGHNT and CDR2 YYREEE (reference sequence). Trimming removed 4 bases from V and 2 bases from J, with 13 bases in between. The CDR3 is 14 residues long. The CDR3 here is CASSPQGITYEQYF. The CDR3 region has the DNA TGTGCCAGCAGCCCCCAAGGAATCACCTACGAGCAGTACTTC.

This clonotype has just a few counts. The CDR3 loop is CASSFSQSHQPQHF. The CDR3 DNA reads TGTGCCAGCAGCTTTAGTCAAAGCCATCAGCCCCAGCATTTT. The V call is TRBV7-2, the J call TRBJ1-5, with D uncertain. CDR1 is SGHTA and CDR2 is FQGNSA in the germline V gene. V dropped 3 bases and J dropped 5 bases, with 11 bases sitting between them. The CDR3 extends over 14 amino acids.

This clonotype has a count of ten or more. The genes are TRBV10-3 and TRBJ1-1; tentatively, D is TRBD1 (6 bases). This CDR3 has 15 residues. Per germline, CDR1 ENHRY and CDR2 SYGVKD. V lost 2 bases and J lost 1, with 11 bases in between. CDR3 residues: CAISEPGAQNTEAFF. CDR3 DNA: TGTGCCATCAGTGAGCCGGGGGCCCAGAACACTGAAGCTTTCTTT.

This clonotype has just a few counts. The V gene is TRBV6-5, the J gene TRBJ1-6; D ambiguous. Germline-derived CDR1 and CDR2 are MNHEY and SVGAGI. V was cut by 6 bases and J by 3 bases, with 15 bases left in between. There are 16 residues in the CDR3. CDR3 in DNA: TGTGCCAGCAGATCTAAGGCCGAGATCTATAATTCACCCCTCCACTTT. This sequence encodes CASRSKAEIYNSPLHF.

The CDR3 loop reads CASRDDMISLSYEQYF. The CDR3 DNA reads TGTGCCAGCAGGGACGATATGATTAGCCTCTCCTACGAGCAGTACTTC. V and J are TRBV6-2 or TRBV6-3 and TRBJ2-7; no clear D gene. This CDR3 has 16 residues. Trimming pared 6 bases from V and 0 bases from J, leaving 18 bases between. Germline V CDR1 and CDR2: MNHEY, SVGEGT.

This clonotype was observed many times. One junction end disagrees with the germline gene, perhaps due to a read error. This chain uses TRBV10-3 with TRBJ2-1, with 13 positions matching TRBD2. CDR3 length: 16 residues. Germline values: CDR1 ENHRY, CDR2 SYGVKD. CDR3 region: CAISGTSGGPLNGQFF. For the CDR3, the DNA is TGTGCCATCAGTGGGACTAGCGGGGGCCCCCTCAATGGGCAGTTCTTC.

This clonotype was seen many times. The chain joins TRBV7-2 to TRBJ1-1; no clear D. The CDR3 extends over 15 amino acids. The germline CDR1 and CDR2 sequences are SGHTA and FQGNSA. The V gene lost 0 bases and the J gene lost 1 base, with 9 bases spanning the gap. The CDR3 protein is CASSLAAGENTEAFF. For the CDR3, the DNA is TGTGCCAGCAGCTTAGCCGCTGGGGAGAACACTGAAGCTTTCTTT.

This clonotype showed up many times. The genes are TRBV9 and TRBJ2-3, with D unclear. Germline values: CDR1 SGDLS, CDR2 YYNGEE. This CDR3 is 14 amino acids long. V gave up 0 bases and J gave up 0 bases, with 5 bases separating them. The DNA for the CDR3 is TGTGCCAGCAGCGTAGCCCCAAGCACAGATACGCAGTATTTT. Amino acids: CASSVAPSTDTQYF.

The chain joins TRBV30 to TRBJ2-1; D is ambiguous. Germline lookup yields CDR1 GTSNPN and CDR2 SVGIG (reference sequence). CDR3 size: 12 residues. Trimming shortened V by 2 bases and J by 9 bases, and 11 bases separated the two germline ends. In nucleotides, the CDR3 is TGTGCCTGGAGTAGGCAGGTACTTGAGCAGTTCTTC. Translation: CAWSRQVLEQFF.

The DNA for the CDR3 is TGTGCCAGCAGACCAGGACAGGGGGCCTTCTACGAGCAGTACTTC. It codes for CASRPGQGAFYEQYF. This chain connects TRBV28 to TRBJ2-7; TRBD1 aligns across 11 bases. The CDR3 length is 15 residues. Germline V gene sequence: CDR1 MDHEN, CDR2 SYDVKM. V was pared by 6 bases and J by 3 bases, with 7 bases of the junction left unmatched.

The rearrangement joins TRBV19 to TRBJ2-6; D gene unclear. Germline V gene lookup returns CDR1 LNHDA and CDR2 SQIVND (reference sequence). V lost 4 bases and J 1 base, leaving 5 bases between the germline ends. The CDR3 sequence is 14 residues long. The CDR3 DNA reads as TGTGCCAGTAGTAAAGGTTCTGGGGCCAACGTCCTGACTTTC. The encoded protein is CASSKGSGANVLTF.

This clonotype came up many times. This chain joins TRBV12-3 or TRBV12-4 and TRBJ1-5; D unclear. Trimming removed 3 bases from V and 4 bases from J, with 7 bases in between. The CDR3 is 13 residues long. In DNA, the CDR3 is TGTGCCAGCAGTTTTTCGGAGAATCAGCCCCAGCATTTT. Translation gives CASSFSENQPQHF.

The rearrangement links TRBV5-6 to TRBJ2-5, with no clear D. V lost 4 bases, J lost 4 bases, and 17 bases lay in between. The CDR3 runs to 15 residues. Germline lookup yields CDR1 SGHDT and CDR2 YYEEEE. The CDR3 spells CASSVDPTGLETQYF. In nucleotides, the CDR3 is TGTGCCAGCAGCGTGGACCCGACGGGCCTAGAGACCCAGTACTTC.

This clonotype was found a few times. The chain is built from TRBV30 and TRBJ2-7; D gene ambiguous. The germline CDR1 and CDR2 sequences are GTSNPN and SVGIG (reference sequence). The CDR3 covers 13 residues. Trimming cost V 0 bases and J 6 bases, with 12 bases left between them. The CDR3 reads CAWSVADLGEQYF. The DNA of the CDR3 is TGTGCCTGGAGTGTAGCAGATCTGGGCGAGCAGTACTTC. Together with reference TRBV30 and TRBJ2-7, the CDR3 gives the full variable domain: SQTIHQWPATLVQPVGSPLSLECTVEGTSNPNLYWYRQAAGRGLQLLFYSVGIGQISSEVPQNLSASRPQDRQFILSSKKLLLSDSGFYLCAWSVADLGEQYFGPGTRLTVT.